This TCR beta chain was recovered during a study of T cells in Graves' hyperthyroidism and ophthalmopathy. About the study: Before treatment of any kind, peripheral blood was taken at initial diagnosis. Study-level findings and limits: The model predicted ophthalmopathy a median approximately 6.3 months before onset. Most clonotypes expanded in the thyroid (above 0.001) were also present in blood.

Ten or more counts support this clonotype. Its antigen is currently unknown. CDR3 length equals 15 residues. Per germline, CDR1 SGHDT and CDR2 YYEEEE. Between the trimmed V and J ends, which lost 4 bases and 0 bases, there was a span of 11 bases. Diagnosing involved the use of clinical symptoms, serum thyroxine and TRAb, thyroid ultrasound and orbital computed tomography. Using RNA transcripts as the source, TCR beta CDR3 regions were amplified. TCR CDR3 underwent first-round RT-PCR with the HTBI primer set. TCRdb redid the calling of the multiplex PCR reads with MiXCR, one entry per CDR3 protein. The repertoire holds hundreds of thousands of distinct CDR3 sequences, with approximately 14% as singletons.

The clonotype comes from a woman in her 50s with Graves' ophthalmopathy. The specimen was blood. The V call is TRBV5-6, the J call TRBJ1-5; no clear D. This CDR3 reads CASSHGLLSNQPQHF. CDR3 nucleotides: TGTGCCAGCAGCCACGGACTCCTTAGCAATCAGCCCCAGCATTTT.